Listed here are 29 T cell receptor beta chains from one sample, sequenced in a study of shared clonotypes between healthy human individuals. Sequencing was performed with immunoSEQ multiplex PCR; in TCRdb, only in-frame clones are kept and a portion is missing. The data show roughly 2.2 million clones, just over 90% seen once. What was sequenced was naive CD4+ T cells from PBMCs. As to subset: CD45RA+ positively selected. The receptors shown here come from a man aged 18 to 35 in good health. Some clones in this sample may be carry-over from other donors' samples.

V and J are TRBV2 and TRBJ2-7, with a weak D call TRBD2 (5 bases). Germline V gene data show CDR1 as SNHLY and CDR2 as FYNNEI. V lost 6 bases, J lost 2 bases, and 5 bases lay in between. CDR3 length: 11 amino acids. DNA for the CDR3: TGTGCCAGCAGGAGGGCCTACGAGCAGTACTTC. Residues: CASRRAYEQYF.

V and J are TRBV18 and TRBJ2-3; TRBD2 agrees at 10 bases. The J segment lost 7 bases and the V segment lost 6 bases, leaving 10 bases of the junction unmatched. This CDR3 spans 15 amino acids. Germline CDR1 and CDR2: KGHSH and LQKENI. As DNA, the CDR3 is TGTGCCAGCTCGTCTCTAGCGGGAGAGCCCAATACGCAGTATTTT. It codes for CASSSLAGEPNTQYF.

In nucleotides, the CDR3 is TGCGCCAGCAGCCAATTCCTGACTAGCGCTACCTACGAGCAGTACTTC. Translation: CASSQFLTSATYEQYF. V is TRBV4-3 and J is TRBJ2-7; 8 bases match TRBD2. The trim removed 2 bases at V and 2 bases at J, leaving 8 bases unmatched. Looked up from germline, CDR1 is LGHNA and CDR2 is YSLEER. CDR3 size: 16 residues.

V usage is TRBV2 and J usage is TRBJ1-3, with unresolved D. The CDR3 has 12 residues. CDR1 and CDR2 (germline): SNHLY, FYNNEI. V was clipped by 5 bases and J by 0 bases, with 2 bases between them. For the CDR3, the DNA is TGTGCCAGCAGTTTCTCTGGAAACACCATATATTTT. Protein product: CASSFSGNTIYF.

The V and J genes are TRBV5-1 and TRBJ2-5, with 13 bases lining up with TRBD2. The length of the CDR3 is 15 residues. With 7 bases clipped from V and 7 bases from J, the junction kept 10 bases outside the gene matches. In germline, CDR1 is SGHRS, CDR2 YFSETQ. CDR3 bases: TGCGCCAGCGGACCCACGGGACTAGCGGGGCGGACCCAGTACTTC. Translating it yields CASGPTGLAGRTQYF.

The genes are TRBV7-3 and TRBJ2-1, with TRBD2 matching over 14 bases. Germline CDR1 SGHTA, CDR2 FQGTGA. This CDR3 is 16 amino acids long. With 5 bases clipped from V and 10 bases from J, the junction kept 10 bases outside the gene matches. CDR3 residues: CASSPGTGLAGDEQFF. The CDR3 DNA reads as TGTGCCAGCAGCCCAGGTACGGGACTAGCGGGAGACGAGCAGTTCTTC.

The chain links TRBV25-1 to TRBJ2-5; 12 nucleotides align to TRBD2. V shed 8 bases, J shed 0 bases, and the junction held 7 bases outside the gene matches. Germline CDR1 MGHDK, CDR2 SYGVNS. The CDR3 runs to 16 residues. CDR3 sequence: CASGRTSGKYQETQYF. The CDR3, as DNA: TGTGCCAGCGGAAGGACTAGCGGGAAGTACCAAGAGACCCAGTACTTC.

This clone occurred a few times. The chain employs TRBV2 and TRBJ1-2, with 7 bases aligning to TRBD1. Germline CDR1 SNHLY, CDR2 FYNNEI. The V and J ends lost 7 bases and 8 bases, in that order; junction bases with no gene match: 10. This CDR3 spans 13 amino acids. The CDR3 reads CASTSERGLGYTF. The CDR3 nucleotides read TGTGCCAGCACCTCGGAGAGGGGGCTGGGCTACACCTTC.

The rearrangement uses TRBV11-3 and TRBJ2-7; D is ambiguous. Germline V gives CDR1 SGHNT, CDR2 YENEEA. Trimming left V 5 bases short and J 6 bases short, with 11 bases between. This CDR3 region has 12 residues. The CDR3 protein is CASSTHIGEQYF. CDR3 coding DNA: TGTGCCAGCAGCACCCATATAGGCGAGCAGTACTTC.

The CDR3 spells CATGTSGTTRQYF. In DNA form, the CDR3 reads TGTGCCACCGGGACTAGCGGAACTACGAGGCAGTACTTC. The chain employs TRBV19 and TRBJ2-7; 11 bases fit TRBD2. Germline V gives CDR1 LNHDA, CDR2 SQIVND (reference sequence). The CDR3 spans 13 residues. V trimming: 10 bases; J trimming: 9 bases; junction bases outside the gene matches: 11.

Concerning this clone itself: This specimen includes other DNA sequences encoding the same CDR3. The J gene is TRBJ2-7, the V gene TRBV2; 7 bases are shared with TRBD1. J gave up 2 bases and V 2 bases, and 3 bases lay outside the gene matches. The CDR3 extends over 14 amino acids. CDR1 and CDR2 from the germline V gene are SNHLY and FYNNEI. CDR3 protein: CASSEQGVTYEQYF. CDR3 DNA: TGTGCCAGCAGTGAACAGGGGGTAACCTACGAGCAGTACTTC. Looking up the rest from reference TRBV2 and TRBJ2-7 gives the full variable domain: EPEVTQTPSHQVTQMGQEVILRCVPISNHLYFYWYRQILGQKVEFLVSFYNNEISEKSEIFDDQFSVERPDGSNFTLKIRSTKLEDSAMYFCASSEQGVTYEQYFGPGTRLTVT.

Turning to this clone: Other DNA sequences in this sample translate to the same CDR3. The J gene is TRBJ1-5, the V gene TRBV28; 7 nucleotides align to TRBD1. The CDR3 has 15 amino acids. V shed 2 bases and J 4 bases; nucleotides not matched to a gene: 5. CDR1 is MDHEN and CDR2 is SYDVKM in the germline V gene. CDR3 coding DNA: TGTGCCAGCAGTTTAGAGGGGGCCCGAAATCAGCCCCAGCATTTT. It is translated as CASSLEGARNQPQHF.

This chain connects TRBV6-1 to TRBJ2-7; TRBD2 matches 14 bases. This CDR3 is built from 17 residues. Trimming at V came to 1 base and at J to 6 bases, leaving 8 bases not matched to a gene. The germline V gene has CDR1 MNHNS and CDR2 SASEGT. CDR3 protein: CASSEVGYGTSGSEQYF. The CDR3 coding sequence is TGTGCCAGCAGTGAAGTAGGTTATGGGACTAGCGGGAGCGAGCAGTACTTC.

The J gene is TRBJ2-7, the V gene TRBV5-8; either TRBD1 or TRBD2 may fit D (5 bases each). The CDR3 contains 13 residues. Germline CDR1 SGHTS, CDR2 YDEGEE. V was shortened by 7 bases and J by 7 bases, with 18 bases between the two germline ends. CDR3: CASGQRGIREQYF. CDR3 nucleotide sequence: TGTGCCAGCGGCCAGAGGGGAATAAGGGAGCAGTACTTC.

The CDR3 region is CVRSLLAVSSYNEQFF. In DNA form, the CDR3 reads TGTGTCAGAAGCTTACTAGCGGTTAGCTCCTACAATGAGCAGTTCTTC. This chain uses TRBV7-5 with TRBJ2-1; the listed D gene, TRBD2, was not tested against the DNA. TRBV7-5 corresponds to a pseudogene. The CDR3 loop spans 16 amino acids.

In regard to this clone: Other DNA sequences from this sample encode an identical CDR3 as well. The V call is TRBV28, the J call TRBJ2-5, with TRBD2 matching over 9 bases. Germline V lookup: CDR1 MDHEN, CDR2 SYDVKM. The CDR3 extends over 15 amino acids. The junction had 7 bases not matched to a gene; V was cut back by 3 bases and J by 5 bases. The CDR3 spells CASSFLAGGVETQYF. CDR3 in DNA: TGTGCCAGCAGTTTTCTCGCGGGAGGGGTTGAGACCCAGTACTTC.

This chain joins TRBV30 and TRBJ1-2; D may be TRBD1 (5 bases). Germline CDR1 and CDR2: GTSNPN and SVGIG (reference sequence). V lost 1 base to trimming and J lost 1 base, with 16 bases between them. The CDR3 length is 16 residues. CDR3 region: CAWSEVGGVNNYGYTF. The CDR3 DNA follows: TGTGCCTGGAGTGAGGTTGGGGGGGTTAATAACTATGGCTACACCTTC. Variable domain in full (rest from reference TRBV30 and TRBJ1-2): SQTIHQWPATLVQPVGSPLSLECTVEGTSNPNLYWYRQAAGRGLQLLFYSVGIGQISSEVPQNLSASRPQDRQFILSSKKLLLSDSGFYLCAWSEVGGVNNYGYTFGSGTRLTVV.

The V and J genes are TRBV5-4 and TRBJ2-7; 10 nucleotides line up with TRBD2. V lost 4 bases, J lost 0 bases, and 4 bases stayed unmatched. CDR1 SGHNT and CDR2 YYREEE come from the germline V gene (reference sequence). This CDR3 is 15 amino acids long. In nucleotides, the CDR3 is TGTGCCAGCAGCGCGTCTAGCGGGAGCTCCTACGAGCAGTACTTC. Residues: CASSASSGSSYEQYF.

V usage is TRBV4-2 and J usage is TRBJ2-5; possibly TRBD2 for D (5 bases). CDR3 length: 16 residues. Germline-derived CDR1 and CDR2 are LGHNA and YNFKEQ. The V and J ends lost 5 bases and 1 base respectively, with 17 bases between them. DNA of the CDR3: TGTGCCAGCAGCTTGGGTTCCGTCGGAGGCCAAGAGACCCAGTACTTC. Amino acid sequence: CASSLGSVGGQETQYF.

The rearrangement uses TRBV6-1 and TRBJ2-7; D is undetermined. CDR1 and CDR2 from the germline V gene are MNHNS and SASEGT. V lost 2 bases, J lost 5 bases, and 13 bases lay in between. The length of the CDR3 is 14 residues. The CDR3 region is CASSENSVLDEQYF. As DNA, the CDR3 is TGTGCCAGCAGTGAAAATTCCGTTTTGGACGAGCAGTACTTC.

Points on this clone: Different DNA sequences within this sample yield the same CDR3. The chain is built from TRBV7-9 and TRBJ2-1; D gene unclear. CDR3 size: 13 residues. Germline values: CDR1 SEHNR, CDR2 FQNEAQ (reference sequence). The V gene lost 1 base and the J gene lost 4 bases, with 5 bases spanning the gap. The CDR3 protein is CASSLDGYNEQFF. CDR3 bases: TGTGCCAGCAGCTTAGATGGGTACAATGAGCAGTTCTTC. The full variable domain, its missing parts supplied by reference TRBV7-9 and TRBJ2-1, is DTGVSQNPRHKITKRGQNVTFRCDPISEHNRLYWYRQTLGQGPEFLTYFQNEAQLEKSRLLSDRFSAERPKGSFSTLEIQRTEQGDSAMYLCASSLDGYNEQFFGPGTRLTVL.

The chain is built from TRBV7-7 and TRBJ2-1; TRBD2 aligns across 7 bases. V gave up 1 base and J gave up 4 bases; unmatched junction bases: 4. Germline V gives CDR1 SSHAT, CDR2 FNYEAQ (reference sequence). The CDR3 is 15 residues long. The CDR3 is CASSLGSGEYNEQFF. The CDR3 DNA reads TGTGCCAGCAGCTTAGGGAGCGGGGAATACAATGAGCAGTTCTTC.

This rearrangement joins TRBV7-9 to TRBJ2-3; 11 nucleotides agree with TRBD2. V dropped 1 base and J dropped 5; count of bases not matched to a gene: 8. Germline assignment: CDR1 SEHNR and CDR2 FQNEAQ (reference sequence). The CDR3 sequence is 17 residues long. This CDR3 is CASSLEVVAGGQDTQYF. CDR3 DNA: TGTGCCAGCAGCTTAGAGGTGGTAGCGGGAGGGCAAGATACGCAGTATTTT.

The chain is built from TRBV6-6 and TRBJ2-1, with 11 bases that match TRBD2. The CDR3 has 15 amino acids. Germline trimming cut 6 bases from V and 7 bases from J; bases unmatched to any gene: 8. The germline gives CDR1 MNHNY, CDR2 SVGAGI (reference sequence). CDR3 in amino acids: CASRTGTSGINEQFF. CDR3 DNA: TGTGCCAGCAGGACTGGGACTAGCGGCATTAATGAGCAGTTCTTC.

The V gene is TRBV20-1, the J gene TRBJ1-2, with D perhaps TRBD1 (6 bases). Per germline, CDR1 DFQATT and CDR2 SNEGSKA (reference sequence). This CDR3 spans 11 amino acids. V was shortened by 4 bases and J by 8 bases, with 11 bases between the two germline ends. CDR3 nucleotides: TGCAGTGCTAAAGGACAGAGGGGCTACACCTTC. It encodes CSAKGQRGYTF.

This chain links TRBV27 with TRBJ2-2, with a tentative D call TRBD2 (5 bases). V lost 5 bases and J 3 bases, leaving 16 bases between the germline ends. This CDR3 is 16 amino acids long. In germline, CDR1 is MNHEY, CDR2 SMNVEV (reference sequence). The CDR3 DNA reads TGTGCCAGCAGTCCCCCCCCTAGCTGGTACACCGGGGAGCTGTTTTTT. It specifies CASSPPPSWYTGELFF.

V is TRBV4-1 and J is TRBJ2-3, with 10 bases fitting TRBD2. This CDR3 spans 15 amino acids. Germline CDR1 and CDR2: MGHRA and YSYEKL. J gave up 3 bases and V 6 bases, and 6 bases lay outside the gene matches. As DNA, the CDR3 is TGCGCCAGCAGTGGGGGACTAGCGAAAACAGATACGCAGTATTTT. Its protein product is CASSGGLAKTDTQYF.

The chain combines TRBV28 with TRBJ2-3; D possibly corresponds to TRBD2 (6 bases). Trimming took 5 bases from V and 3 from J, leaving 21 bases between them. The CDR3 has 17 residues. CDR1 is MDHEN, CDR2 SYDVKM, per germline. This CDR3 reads CASSIIAVLGITDTQYF. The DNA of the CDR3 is TGTGCCAGCAGTATTATAGCGGTTTTGGGGATTACAGATACGCAGTATTTT. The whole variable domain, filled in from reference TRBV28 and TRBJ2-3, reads DVKVTQSSRYLVKRTGEKVFLECVQDMDHENMFWYRQDPGLGLRLIYFSYDVKMKEKGDIPEGYSVSREKKERFSLILESASTNQTSMYLCASSIIAVLGITDTQYFGPGTRLTVL.

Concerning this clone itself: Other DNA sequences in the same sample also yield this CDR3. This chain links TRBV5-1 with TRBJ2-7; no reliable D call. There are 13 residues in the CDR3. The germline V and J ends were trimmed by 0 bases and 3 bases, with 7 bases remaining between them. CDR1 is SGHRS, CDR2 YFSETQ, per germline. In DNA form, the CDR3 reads TGCGCCAGCAGCTTGGGGGTCGGCTACGAGCAGTACTTC. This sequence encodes CASSLGVGYEQYF.